These 25 T cell receptor beta chains were all obtained from the same sample, sequenced in a study of T-cell memory formation after mild COVID-19. TCRdb ran MiXCR on the 5' RACE reads and lists one entry per CDR3 protein. In the table there are about 560,000 distinct CDR3 sequences, 15% to 20% of which are singletons. Sequences were obtained from PBMCs or a T cell subset sorted from them (not recorded which). The receptor set was obtained from an adult woman who had mild COVID-19 (a few samples of this study predate the infection). Cell type and time point are not known.

This clonotype came up many times. The J gene is TRBJ2-5, the V gene TRBV6-2 or TRBV6-3, with TRBD2 matching 11 bases. The V gene end was trimmed by 4 bases and the J gene end by 3 bases; junction bases not matched to a gene: 10. CDR1 and CDR2 (germline): MNHEY, SVGEGT. CDR3 size: 17 residues. CDR3 residues: CASSSLAGGPSEETQYF. The CDR3 DNA reads TGTGCCAGCAGTTCCCTAGCGGGAGGTCCATCCGAAGAGACCCAGTACTTC.

The chain couples TRBV29-1 to TRBJ2-1; no clear D. CDR1 is SQVTM, CDR2 ANQGSEA, per germline. This CDR3 spans 13 amino acids. The germline V and J ends were trimmed by 2 bases and 4 bases, with 9 bases remaining between them. Here the CDR3 reads CSVESSPYNEQFF. The DNA for the CDR3 is TGCAGCGTTGAAAGTAGCCCATACAATGAGCAGTTCTTC.

The V and J genes are TRBV19 and TRBJ2-1; 11 nucleotides agree with TRBD2. The CDR3 contains 15 residues. V shed 3 bases and J 7 bases; nucleotides not matched to a gene: 5. CDR1 is LNHDA and CDR2 is SQIVND in the germline V gene (reference sequence). CDR3 protein: CASSISGGVQNEQFF. CDR3 DNA sequence: TGTGCCAGTAGTATTAGCGGGGGGGTTCAGAATGAGCAGTTCTTC.

This clonotype was detected only a few times. V and J are TRBV12-2 and TRBJ2-7. TRBV12-2 is a pseudogene segment. This CDR3 spans 14 amino acids. The CDR3 bases are TGTGCAAGTCGCTTTACAAATTCCCCCTACGAGCAGTACTTC. Amino acid sequence: CASRFTNSPYEQYF.

This clonotype occurred a few times. The gene calls are TRBV7-8 and TRBJ2-5; 9 positions match TRBD1. Germline loops: CDR1 SGHVS, CDR2 FQNEAQ. There are 15 residues in the CDR3. Trimming removed 4 bases from V and 2 bases from J; junction bases left unmatched: 5. The CDR3 sequence: CASSWGQGSQETQYF. In DNA, the CDR3 is TGTGCCAGCAGCTGGGGACAGGGCAGTCAAGAGACCCAGTACTTC.

The chain links TRBV9 to TRBJ1-1; D not resolved. V dropped 0 bases and J dropped 1 base, with 16 bases sitting between them. This CDR3 is 17 amino acids long. The germline CDR1 and CDR2 sequences are SGDLS and YYNGEE. CDR3 loop: CASSVGPQAAENTEAFF. In DNA form, the CDR3 reads TGTGCCAGCAGCGTAGGACCCCAGGCGGCAGAGAACACTGAAGCTTTCTTT.

The chain uses TRBV3-1 and TRBJ2-7, with 10 bases fitting TRBD1. Germline CDR1 and CDR2: LGHDT and YNNKEL (reference sequence). The V gene end was trimmed by 0 bases and the J gene end by 7 bases; junction bases not matched to a gene: 9. This CDR3 spans 16 amino acids. CDR3 amino acids: CASSQDVGTGAREQYF. In DNA, the CDR3 is TGTGCCAGCAGCCAAGATGTGGGGACAGGGGCAAGGGAGCAGTACTTC.

This sequence joins TRBV6-5 and TRBJ1-1, with D unresolved. CDR3 length equals 15 residues. Germline V gene data show CDR1 as MNHEY and CDR2 as SVGAGI. V was clipped by 6 bases and J by 1 base, with 15 bases between them. The CDR3 here is CASRTTGSRNTEAFF. The CDR3 DNA follows: TGTGCCAGCAGGACGACGGGCAGTCGGAACACTGAAGCTTTCTTT.

There are a few counts of this clonotype. This chain joins TRBV5-1 and TRBJ2-3, with D hard to call. Germline CDR1 reads SGHRS; CDR2 reads YFSETQ. The CDR3 is 14 residues long. Trimming removed 2 bases from V and 0 bases from J, with 7 bases in between. The CDR3 nucleotides read TGCGCCAGCAGCTTAACAGAGAGCACAGATACGCAGTATTTT. As protein: CASSLTESTDTQYF.

Only a few counts were recorded for this clonotype. This chain joins TRBV12-3 or TRBV12-4 and TRBJ1-2; D perhaps matches TRBD1 (5 bases). CDR3 length: 14 residues. The V and J ends lost 7 bases and 3 bases respectively, with 15 bases between them. CDR3 bases: TGTGCCAGCACCACAGGTCTCCGTGACTATGGCTACACCTTC. Residues: CASTTGLRDYGYTF.

The CDR3 DNA sequence: TGTGCCAGCAGTTTAGTTCCGGGCTCTCAGCCCCAGCATTTT. The encoded protein is CASSLVPGSQPQHF. The V call is TRBV12-3 or TRBV12-4, the J call TRBJ1-5; unclear D gene. There are 14 residues in the CDR3. Trimming removed 1 base from V and 6 bases from J, with 10 bases in between.

This clonotype was observed many times. CDR3 in DNA: TGTGCCAGTAGTTCGGGGTTTACGAGGGCTGAAGCTTTCTTT. Protein product: CASSSGFTRAEAFF. The chain recombines TRBV19 with TRBJ1-1; D ambiguous. The CDR3 contains 14 residues. V dropped 5 bases and J dropped 6 bases, with 16 bases sitting between them. Germline CDR1 is LNHDA and CDR2 is SQIVND (reference sequence).

This clonotype was seen only a few times. The chain employs TRBV19 and TRBJ2-7; 7 bases map to TRBD2. Unmatched junction bases numbered 25, after V lost 7 bases and J lost 7 bases. The CDR3 sequence is 18 residues long. Germline V gene lookup returns CDR1 LNHDA and CDR2 SQIVND (reference sequence). The CDR3 DNA sequence: TGTGCCAGTATGGGTCAGCCAGAAACTGGCGGGAGCCCCGGGGAGCAGTACTTC. Protein: CASMGQPETGGSPGEQYF.

The CDR3 sequence: CASSLGANTDTQYF. The DNA of the CDR3 is TGTGCCAGCAGCTTAGGAGCGAACACAGATACGCAGTATTTT. V usage is TRBV11-3 and J usage is TRBJ2-3; no reliable D call. Trimming took 1 base from V and 2 from J, leaving 7 bases between them. Germline CDR1 and CDR2: SGHNT and YENEEA. The CDR3 is 14 residues long.

This clonotype turned up a few times. This sequence joins TRBV12-3 or TRBV12-4 and TRBJ2-7; 7 positions match TRBD1. Trimming removed 7 bases from V and 3 bases from J; junction bases left unmatched: 6. This CDR3 has 13 amino acids. This CDR3 is CASMVQGIYEQYF. In nucleotides, the CDR3 is TGTGCCAGCATGGTACAGGGGATCTACGAGCAGTACTTC.

This clonotype was found a few times. J is TRBJ2-1 and V is TRBV7-8; D call uncertain. Germline V gives CDR1 SGHVS, CDR2 FQNEAQ. The CDR3 length is 16 residues. V was pared by 0 bases and J by 6 bases, with 15 bases between. CDR3 region: CASSLAGIPMGNEQFF. The CDR3 DNA follows: TGTGCCAGCAGCTTAGCAGGGATCCCCATGGGCAATGAGCAGTTCTTC.

In DNA form, the CDR3 reads TGCAGTGCAAATACAAAGGGACTAGCGGACTACAATGAGCAGTTCTTC. Translated, it gives CSANTKGLADYNEQFF. V and J are TRBV20-1 and TRBJ2-1, with 11 bases identical to TRBD2. V lost 6 bases to trimming and J lost 3 bases; unmatched junction nucleotides: 10. Germline V gives CDR1 DFQATT, CDR2 SNEGSKA (reference sequence). The CDR3 has 16 amino acids.

V usage is TRBV20-1 and J usage is TRBJ1-5, with TRBD1 identical over 10 bases. Germline V gene data show CDR1 as DFQATT and CDR2 as SNEGSKA (reference sequence). V shed 2 bases and J 4 bases; nucleotides not matched to a gene: 2. The CDR3 runs 14 residues. CDR3 sequence reads: CSARRTGGNQPQHF. CDR3 bases: TGCAGTGCTAGAAGGACAGGGGGAAATCAGCCCCAGCATTTT.

This clonotype showed up just a few times. The chain links TRBV7-9 to TRBJ1-1; a possible D gene is TRBD1 (5 bases). Germline V gene lookup returns CDR1 SEHNR and CDR2 FQNEAQ (reference sequence). The germline V and J ends were trimmed by 7 bases and 1 base, with 10 bases remaining between them. The CDR3 runs to 13 residues. The CDR3 nucleotides read TGTGCCAGCAACCGGGGGGGGAACACTGAAGCTTTCTTT. It is translated as CASNRGGNTEAFF.

The rearrangement uses TRBV29-1 and TRBJ1-1; 9 bases line up with TRBD1. Germline values: CDR1 SQVTM, CDR2 ANQGSEA. The CDR3 loop spans 15 amino acids. V trimming: 7 bases; J trimming: 2 bases; junction bases outside the gene matches: 11. The CDR3 DNA sequence: TGCAGCGGAGAAACCGGGACAGGGCATAACACTGAAGCTTTCTTT. This translates into CSGETGTGHNTEAFF.

A few counts support this clonotype. V usage is TRBV6-2 or TRBV6-3 and J usage is TRBJ1-6, with a possible D match to TRBD1 (5 bases). V lost 2 bases and J 5 bases, leaving 16 bases between the germline ends. The CDR3 extends over 17 amino acids. Germline-derived CDR1 and CDR2 are MNHEY and SVGEGT. The CDR3 here is CASSYPDGGTNNSPLHF. DNA for the CDR3: TGTGCCAGCAGTTACCCCGACGGGGGAACTAATAATTCACCCCTCCACTTT.

This chain joins TRBV20-1 and TRBJ1-1; D might be TRBD1 (5 bases). CDR3 size: 10 residues. Between the trimmed V and J ends, which lost 5 bases and 7 bases, there was a span of 8 bases. The germline CDR1 and CDR2 sequences are DFQATT and SNEGSKA (reference sequence). The CDR3 loop is CSASTDEAFF. The CDR3 DNA reads TGCAGTGCTTCGACAGATGAAGCTTTCTTT.

Many counts were recorded for this clonotype. The chain couples TRBV6-2 or TRBV6-3 to TRBJ2-3; D uncertain. The length of the CDR3 is 15 residues. V lost 6 bases and J lost 0, with 13 bases in between. The germline gives CDR1 MNHEY, CDR2 SVGEGT. Here the CDR3 DNA reads TGTGCCAGCAGCCTTAGGGTCGGGAGCACAGATACGCAGTATTTT. Translated: CASSLRVGSTDTQYF.

This clonotype showed up just a few times. This chain links TRBV12-3 or TRBV12-4 with TRBJ2-1, with D unresolved. The V gene lost 1 base and the J gene lost 0 bases, with 10 bases spanning the gap. The CDR3 has 16 residues. The chain's CDR3 is CASSLEVLSSYNEQFF. As DNA, the CDR3 is TGTGCCAGCAGTTTAGAAGTACTAAGCTCCTACAATGAGCAGTTCTTC.

V usage is TRBV2 and J usage is TRBJ1-5, with a tentative D call TRBD1 (5 bases). Germline CDR1 is SNHLY and CDR2 is FYNNEI. Trimming stripped 4 bases from V and 6 bases from J, with 13 bases between. The CDR3 is 14 amino acids. Written as DNA, the CDR3 is TGTGCCAGCAGTGCCGGGGGGGTCGGTCAGCCCCAGCATTTT. This codes for CASSAGGVGQPQHF. The complete variable domain, with remaining parts taken from reference TRBV2 and TRBJ1-5, reads EPEVTQTPSHQVTQMGQEVILRCVPISNHLYFYWYRQILGQKVEFLVSFYNNEISEKSEIFDDQFSVERPDGSNFTLKIRSTKLEDSAMYFCASSAGGVGQPQHFGDGTRLSIL.